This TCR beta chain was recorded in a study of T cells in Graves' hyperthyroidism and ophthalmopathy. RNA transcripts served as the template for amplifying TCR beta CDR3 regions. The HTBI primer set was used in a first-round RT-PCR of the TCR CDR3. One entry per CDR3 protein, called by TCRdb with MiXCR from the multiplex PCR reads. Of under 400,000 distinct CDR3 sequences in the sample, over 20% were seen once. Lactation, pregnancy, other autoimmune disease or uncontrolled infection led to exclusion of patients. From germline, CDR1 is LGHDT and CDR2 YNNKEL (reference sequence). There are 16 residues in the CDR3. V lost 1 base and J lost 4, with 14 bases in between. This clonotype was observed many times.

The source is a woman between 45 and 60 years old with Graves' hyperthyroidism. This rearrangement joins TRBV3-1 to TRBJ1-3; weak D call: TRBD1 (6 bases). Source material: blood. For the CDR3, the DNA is TGTGCCAGCAGCCAAGGGACAGCCGTGGGGGGAAACACCATATATTTT. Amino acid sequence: CASSQGTAVGGNTIYF.